Included here is one T cell receptor beta chain sequence, with context. The source of the sample is a study of memory CD4+ T cells and cytomegalovirus serostatus. Study information: This sample comes from healthy Belgian adults, 9 CMV seropositive, around 26 seronegative.

This CDR3 is built from 14 residues. The germline gives CDR1 GTSNPN, CDR2 SVGIG (reference sequence). V dropped 2 bases and J dropped 3 bases, with 13 bases sitting between them. Study processing details: After removing out-of-frame reads, around 2.2 million distinct TCRbeta sequences remained. Sequencing used immunoSEQ multiplex PCR; TCRdb keeps in-frame clones, though not all of them. V and J calls and clone size are copied from that table; D and trimming were computed from the DNA. The data show approximately 70,000 clones, with about 78% seen just once and 4% to 5.5% held by the top ten. The sort gate was single viable CD3+CD4+CD8-CD45RO+ cells for memory CD4+ T cells. Positive selection with CD4 microbeads enriched total CD4+ T cells.

The receptor comes from an adult in good health and CMV-seropositive. V is TRBV30 and J is TRBJ2-5; the D gene is possibly TRBD1 (5 bases). Sequencing was carried out using memory CD4+ T cells from blood. The DNA of the CDR3 is TGTGCCTGGAGTTTAGGGCAGGGAAAAGAGACCCAGTACTTC. Encoded protein: CAWSLGQGKETQYF.